This T cell receptor beta chain stems from a study of cytomegalovirus exposure and HLA in healthy donors (dated by TCRdb to between 2016 and 2019). A note on the overall study: An earlier analysis of several hundred of the donors reported over 250 Gb of sequence data and 117 million unique TCR beta sequences obtained from about 170 million T cells. Around 330 gigabases of sequencing data and around 85 million unique TCR sequences made up an early release that covered fewer than 650 HLA-typed donors. Of the 350 to 400 genotyped donors, approximately 83% fell in the genetic ancestry cluster associated with self-reported Caucasian donors. The study aimed to test whether cataloging public T cell receptors could reveal signatures of past pathogen exposure. The T cell repertoires of around 670 subjects were profiled by immunosequencing and related to cytomegalovirus serostatus. A separate validation cohort of 100 to 150 different subjects was used in addition to the approximately 670-subject first cohort. To predict cytomegalovirus infection status, the study brought together high-throughput TCR immunosequencing, statistical association of individual TCRs with disease status, and machine learning. To study patterns of TCR occurrence, a later analysis re-analyzed previously published TCR beta repertoires from 700 or so donors and added high-resolution HLA genotyping. Rather than drawing on any new phenotypic data, the later analysis identified candidate immune exposures from TCR beta sequences and the way those sequences occurred across donors. In an earlier analysis of roughly 580 of the donors, high-throughput TCR beta sequencing was used to judge whether each TCR beta V gene segment behaved as functional or pseudogenic. Alongside the repertoire data, information on donor age, sex, ethnicity and CMV serostatus was compiled. A later genetic analysis used genome-wide SNP genotypes for about 60% of the roughly 700 donors, treating that subset as a discovery cohort. Every repertoire in the discovery cohort had been generated on one and the same sequencing platform. HLA typing included class I and class II loci at four-digit resolution. The number of typed donors differed by locus: about 620-640 for A, B, C, DRB1 and DQB1; some 500 for DQA1; approximately 600 for DPA1; and some 470 for DPB1. About five DR-DQ haplotypes were handled as single units for association and clustering because linkage in the cohort was strong. Across some 400 genotyped donors of the cohort, an average of approximately 240,000 unique TCR beta nucleotide sequences per donor were sequenced, and roughly 17% of those sequences were non-productive.

Concerning this clone itself: Its antigen remains unidentified. Within one base of it there is no much larger clone, and no base qualities were kept.

The library was obtained by the immunoSEQ multiplex PCR assay. A mixture of 60 forward primers for TCR Vbeta segments and 13 reverse primers for TCR Jbeta segments was used in the multiplex PCR. The CDR3 region of rearranged TCR beta genes was amplified from genomic DNA by a multiplex PCR assay. The amplified TCR beta libraries were sequenced on the Illumina HiSeq System as 87-base-pair reads. The study's processing was this. A later analysis counted around 72 million unique TCR beta chains across the 700 or so repertoires, and approximately 11 million of these chains were shared by at least two donors. Raw reads were error-corrected and collapsed into unique sequences with a nearest-neighbor algorithm that merged closely related sequences to remove PCR and sequencing errors. CDR3 sequences were aligned to IMGT reference sequences to assign V, D and J gene segments. For a sequence to be retained, at least a six-nucleotide match to both a V gene segment and a J gene segment was required. Rearrangements were called productive when the CDR3 lacked stop codons and stayed in frame with V and J; all others were non-productive. Following IMGT convention, CDR3 was defined as the stretch from the second conserved V-encoded cysteine to the conserved J-encoded phenylalanine. The earlier analysis of about 610 of the donors excluded any sequence lacking an unambiguous match to a single V gene segment. An earlier analysis of approximately 590 of the donors called V segments functional above 56.7% productive rearrangements and segregating when the between-donor standard deviation exceeded 5%. A statistical classification framework was built for diagnosing cytomegalovirus status from the catalog of TCR beta chain sequences. V and J gene assignment, in a later analysis, came from comparing TCR nucleotide sequences with IMGT/GENE-DB human TR gene sequences. In a later analysis, CDR3 sequences and most-parsimonious VDJ recombination scenarios were assigned using the TCRdist pipeline. In a later analysis, each TCR beta chain was defined by its CDR3 amino acid sequence together with its V-gene family, and reads lacking a unique V-gene family were excluded. As a way to deal with suspected cross-contamination and a sequencing artifact, a later analysis dropped roughly 600 nucleotide sequences that were highly shared and had low generation probability. A later analysis calculated a clonal expansion index for each public chain from normalized within-repertoire ranks of inferred template counts. Generation probabilities in a later analysis came from a VDJ recombination model fitted to out-of-frame rearrangements, and those results were checked against IGoR. Hypergeometric tests were used in a later analysis to score TCR-TCR, TCR-HLA and TCR-CMV co-occurrence, with a repertoire-size bias correction applied to the TCR pairs. A later analysis estimated false discovery rates by permuting HLA or CMV assignments 20 times. In a later analysis, co-occurring TCRs were grouped using DBSCAN, with TCRdist sequence similarity added in when clustering inside HLA-allele-positive subsets. Co-occurrence clustering excluded repertoires with fewer than 30,000 or more than 120,000 public chains, plus five with anomalous nucleotide sharing. The table comes from immuneACCESS by way of TCRdb, which keeps in-frame sequences with V and J called. Part of the clones is missing from these tables; in studies checked, under half for an unresolved V gene and the rest for unknown reasons. V and J calls and clone size are those listed in that table; D and trimming were worked out from the DNA. Here the sample has roughly 99,000 clones; roughly 73% occur a single time. The ten largest clones add up to roughly 8.2% of the sample.

Broader findings and caveats from the paper: Several of the top co-occurrence clusters appeared to be linked to parvovirus B19, influenza, CMV and Epstein-Barr virus, according to a later analysis. Because some donors lacked HLA typing at each locus, the association tests relied only on the typed subset. Some IMGT-functional V segments, including TRBV6-2 and TRBV6-3, could not be told apart with the 87-base-pair reads, so those segments were excluded. Over 15 rarely observed V segments, including chromosome 9 orphons, were excluded from the earlier analysis of some 590 of the donors because counts were too low. Presence/absence analyses assumed roughly uniform sequencing depth across donors, an assumption that may not hold. Strong co-occurrence of HLA alleles, especially DR and DQ, made assigning TCR associations to individual alleles difficult. A further reported finding was that TCR beta sequences accurately predicted the HLA-A and HLA-B alleles for most subjects in the first cohort. An association between a missense DCLRE1C variant and V-gene and J-gene trimming of TCR beta chains was found in a later genetic analysis and replicated in an independent cohort. In an earlier analysis of some 550 of the donors, most TCR beta V segments were observed in productive rearrangements about 87% or about 30% of the time, broadly matching IMGT annotations. The only immune exposure information available for the cohort was CMV serostatus. In the study, around 160 TCR beta chains were listed as associated with cytomegalovirus. The cohort was sequenced for TCR beta chains only, and without alpha or paired-chain data the features that could be detected were limited. The sequencing pipeline was judged likely to have produced a cluster of highly shared sequence variants as a technical artifact. In vitro tests confirmed that three of the cytomegalovirus-associated TCR beta chains recognize cytomegalovirus antigens. Across donors, most TCR sequences were observed very rarely, whereas some public TCRs were present in many individuals. A later analysis found that most CMV-associated TCR beta chains appeared HLA-restricted, with HLA associations seemingly driven largely by CMV exposure. A later analysis found that HLA-associated TCR beta chains were more clonally expanded and had lower generation probabilities than equally common non-associated chains. In a later analysis, TCR association rates were found to vary across HLA loci, with the most associated TCRs seen for DRB1 alleles and the fewest for HLA-C alleles. According to the authors, the approach could potentially be generalized to other disease states and immunological phenotypes. Cytomegalovirus status was reported to be diagnosed by the classifier with high specificity and sensitivity in both the original and validation cohorts. Linkage disequilibrium might explain the correlated functional status among segregating V segments, but an unknown experimental factor could not be ruled out. In a later genetic analysis, fewer N-insertions in productive TCRs were reported among donors in an Asian-associated ancestry cluster than the roughly 700-donor mean. In a later analysis, around 17,000 TCR beta sequences were associated with specific HLA alleles at a false discovery rate of 0.05.

V loses 7 bases at its end and J loses 0 bases; junction bases beyond the gene matches: 4. The CDR3, cysteine through phenylalanine, is 15 amino acids long. CDR3 DNA is the only sequence kept; it has 45 bases, read in frame from the first base. CDR1 and CDR2 (SGHRS, YFSETQ) derive from the germline V gene. In total, roughly 670 healthy bone marrow donors made up the cohort. At the time of sampling, every cohort member was nominally healthy, though immune exposures that went unrecorded were likely present. The donor tested CMV seronegative, placing the donor among the roughly 400 seronegative members of the cohort. A peripheral blood sample was provided by each donor, and peripheral blood mononuclear cells were used for TCR beta sequencing. Genomic DNA was extracted from the blood cell samples with the Qiagen DNeasy Blood Extraction Kit.

This TCR was recovered from a man aged 30 to 39 in good health and CMV-seronegative. The sample comprised PBMCs. The chain is encoded by TRBV5-1 joined to TRBJ2-5, with 12 junctional bases fitting TRBD2. CDR3 sequence: CASRGLAGNQETQYF. The sequenced DNA is TGCGCCAGCCGTGGACTAGCGGGGAACCAAGAGACCCAGTACTTC.